Shown below are 8 T cell receptor beta chains from a single sample sequenced in a study of cytomegalovirus exposure and HLA in healthy donors (TCRdb year 2017). Library method: the immunoSEQ multiplex PCR assay. A mixture of 60 forward primers for TCR Vbeta segments and 13 reverse primers for TCR Jbeta segments was used in the multiplex PCR. TCRdb holds this immuneACCESS table with in-frame rearrangements only. Some clones are missing; in checked studies, unresolved V genes explain under half, and the rest has no known cause. Across this sample there are about 130,000 clones, with roughly 82% seen only once. The ten biggest clones cover about 2.5% of the sample. Sequencing was performed on PBMCs. The receptors here all came from a man over 45 in good health and CMV-seronegative.

The V call is TRBV18, the J call TRBJ2-6; no clear D gene. The V gene lost 3 bases and the J gene lost 4 bases, with 4 bases spanning the gap. The germline V gene has CDR1 KGHSH and CDR2 LQKENI. The CDR3 spans 13 residues. CDR3 coding DNA: TGTGCCAGCTCACCCCCGGGGGCCAACGTCCTGACTTTC. Translation gives CASSPPGANVLTF. Full variable domain (outside the CDR3, taken from reference TRBV18 and TRBJ2-6): NAGVMQNPRHLVRRRGQEARLRCSPMKGHSHVYWYRQLPEEGLKFMVYLQKENIIDESGMPKERFSAEFPKEGPSILRIQQVVRGDSAAYFCASSPPGANVLTFGAGSRLTVL.

The rearrangement joins TRBV5-1 to TRBJ1-5; D gene uncertain. This CDR3 is built from 14 residues. V lost 4 bases, J lost 7 bases, and 15 bases lay in between. The germline CDR1 and CDR2 sequences are SGHRS and YFSETQ. Here the CDR3 reads CASSPETNGQPQHF. The CDR3, as DNA: TGCGCCAGCAGCCCAGAAACAAATGGCCAGCCCCAGCATTTT.

This clone has only one observation. V and J are TRBV5-8 and TRBJ1-4; D gene unclear. Germline V lookup: CDR1 SGHTS, CDR2 YDEGEE. The CDR3 length is 15 residues. V lost 4 bases and J lost 0, with 10 bases in between. CDR3 bases: TGTGCCAGCAGCGCAAACAGTGCAACTAATGAAAAACTGTTTTTT. It specifies CASSANSATNEKLFF.

In DNA, the CDR3 is TGCGCCAGCAGCTTGGGGTGGAGCGGCTATGGCTACACCTTC. This encodes CASSLGWSGYGYTF. This chain connects TRBV5-1 to TRBJ1-2; D remains ambiguous. CDR1 SGHRS and CDR2 YFSETQ come from the germline V gene. Trimming pared 0 bases from V and 4 bases from J, leaving 10 bases between. There are 14 residues in the CDR3.

In this sample, this clone turned up once. V usage is TRBV5-4 and J usage is TRBJ1-2; D ambiguous. This CDR3 spans 11 amino acids. Deletions cut 3 bases from V and 9 bases from J, with 9 bases between. CDR1 is SGHNT and CDR2 is YYREEE in the germline V gene (reference sequence). The CDR3 protein is CASSSDFSYTF. The CDR3 DNA sequence: TGTGCCAGCAGCTCCGACTTTAGCTACACCTTC. Using reference TRBV5-4 and TRBJ1-2 for the parts outside the CDR3, the full variable domain is ETGVTQSPTHLIKTRGQQVTLRCSSQSGHNTVSWYQQALGQGPQFIFQYYREEENGRGNFPPRFSGLQFPNYSSELNVNALELDDSALYLCASSSDFSYTFGSGTRLTVV.

The rearrangement links TRBV7-2 to TRBJ2-7, with 12 bases identical to TRBD1. V was pared by 3 bases and J by 5 bases, with 8 bases of the junction left unmatched. Germline V lookup: CDR1 SGHTA, CDR2 FQGNSA. The CDR3 has 16 amino acids. Written as DNA, the CDR3 is TGTGCCAGCAGCTTTCCACGGGACAGGGGGCCGAACGAGCAGTACTTC. Residues: CASSFPRDRGPNEQYF.

The chain links TRBV10-2 to TRBJ2-1; 10 bases line up with TRBD2. The V gene end was trimmed by 5 bases and the J gene end by 0 bases; junction bases not matched to a gene: 1. CDR1 and CDR2 (germline): WSHSY, SAAADI. This CDR3 has 15 amino acids. The DNA of the CDR3 is TGCGCCAGCAGTCCTAGCGGGAGCTCCTACAATGAGCAGTTCTTC. This gives the protein CASSPSGSSYNEQFF.

This sequence joins TRBV4-1 and TRBJ2-1; 11 bases align to TRBD2. Germline CDR1 and CDR2: MGHRA and YSYEKL. The CDR3 runs to 19 residues. The J segment lost 9 bases and the V segment lost 5 bases, leaving 21 bases of the junction unmatched. CDR3 bases: TGCGCCAGCAGCTCCAAGTTAGCGGGGGGGCCCGTACGGGCCAGTGAGCAGTTCTTC. Encoded protein: CASSSKLAGGPVRASEQFF.